This is a list of T cell receptor beta chains from one sample in a study of T cells after yellow fever vaccination. TCRdb ran MiXCR on the 5' RACE reads and lists one entry per CDR3 protein. The sample has some 160,000 distinct CDR3 sequences; 6.5% to 8.5% are singletons. Source: CD4+ T cells sorted from PBMCs, taken 5 to 6 days after the first yellow fever vaccination. The receptors were gathered from a man aged 18 to 29 who received the YFV17D yellow fever vaccine. Each CDR3 is given with its conserved first and last residue. A D gene is named only where the DNA matches it firmly. Not every row has a clone size; where given, it reads once, few, many or a size class.

J: TRBJ2-7; size: .; V: TRBV6-1; D: .; CDR3: CASSAPSTYEQYF; DNA: TGTGCCAGCAGTGCACCGTCGACTTACGAGCAGTACTTC
J: TRBJ2-6; size: few; V: TRBV7-8; D: .; CDR3: CASSRTGTSGANVLTF; DNA: TGTGCCAGCAGCCGGACCGGGACTTCAGGGGCCAACGTCCTGACTTTC
J: TRBJ2-2; size: few; V: TRBV10-3; D: .; CDR3: CAITAQPAGTGELFF; DNA: TGTGCCATCACGGCGCAGCCCGCGGGCACCGGGGAGCTGTTTTTT
J: TRBJ2-3; size: many; V: TRBV12-3/TRBV12-4; D: TRBD1; CDR3: CASRSSDRGQIYTDTQYF; DNA: TGTGCCAGCAGATCTTCCGACAGGGGTCAGATTTACACAGATACGCAGTATTTT
J: TRBJ1-4; size: .; V: TRBV29-1; D: TRBD1; CDR3: CSVEDYGTGYGEKLFF; DNA: TGCAGCGTTGAAGATTACGGGACAGGGTACGGTGAAAAACTGTTTTTT
J: TRBJ1-2; size: few; V: TRBV7-2; D: TRBD1; CDR3: CASSLIGTGVYGYTF; DNA: TGTGCCAGCAGCTTGATAGGGACAGGGGTCTATGGCTACACCTTC
J: TRBJ2-1; size: many; V: TRBV12-3/TRBV12-4; D: .; CDR3: CASSLPQEGVNEQFF; DNA: TGTGCCAGCAGTTTACCGCAGGAAGGGGTCAATGAGCAGTTCTTC
J: TRBJ2-5; size: few; V: TRBV20-1; D: TRBD2; CDR3: CSARSGNLRETQYF; DNA: TGCAGTGCCCGAAGCGGGAACCTCCGAGAGACCCAGTACTTC
J: TRBJ1-3; size: many; V: TRBV5-1; D: .; CDR3: CASSLGLGGASGNTIYF; DNA: TGCGCCAGCAGCTTGGGCCTGGGGGGGGCTTCTGGAAACACCATATATTTT
J: TRBJ1-1; size: many; V: TRBV29-1; D: TRBD1; CDR3: CSARQGLNTEAFF; DNA: TGCAGCGCACGACAGGGGTTGAACACTGAAGCTTTCTTT
J: TRBJ2-1; size: many; V: TRBV3-1; D: .; CDR3: CASSAPRNEQFF; DNA: TGTGCCAGCAGCGCCCCACGCAATGAGCAGTTCTTC
J: TRBJ1-1; size: few; V: TRBV29-1; D: TRBD1; CDR3: CSVPGQGRENTEAFF; DNA: TGCAGCGTGCCGGGACAGGGGAGGGAGAACACTGAAGCTTTCTTT
J: TRBJ1-2; size: few; V: TRBV19; D: .; CDR3: CASRDSDGPNYGYTF; DNA: TGTGCCAGTAGGGACAGCGACGGTCCTAACTATGGCTACACCTTC
J: TRBJ2-5; size: many; V: TRBV5-1; D: .; CDR3: CASSDDRQETQYF; DNA: TGCGCCAGCAGCGACGACAGACAAGAGACCCAGTACTTC
J: TRBJ1-5; size: .; V: TRBV7-3; D: .; CDR3: CASSSGVRQPQHF; DNA: TGTGCCAGCAGCTCTGGGGTACGTCAGCCCCAGCATTTT
J: TRBJ2-5; size: few; V: TRBV24-1; D: .; CDR3: CATLRSQGEETQYF; DNA: TGTGCCACCCTGAGGTCGCAGGGCGAGGAGACCCAGTACTTC
J: TRBJ1-2; size: many; V: TRBV7-2; D: TRBD1; CDR3: CASSREFRQGGSGYTF; DNA: TGTGCCAGCAGCCGAGAATTTAGACAGGGAGGAAGCGGCTACACCTTC
J: TRBJ2-1; size: few; V: TRBV18; D: TRBD2; CDR3: CASSPPSGGASYNEQFF; DNA: TGTGCCAGCTCACCACCCAGCGGGGGGGCCTCCTACAATGAGCAGTTCTTC
J: TRBJ2-5; size: .; V: TRBV7-7; D: .; CDR3: CASSSGFEGETQYF; DNA: TGTGCTAGCAGCTCGGGATTTGAGGGGGAGACCCAGTACTTC
J: TRBJ2-7; size: many; V: TRBV7-2; D: TRBD2; CDR3: CASRKRGGLGTSYEQYF; DNA: TGTGCCAGCAGGAAGCGGGGGGGCCTAGGGACGTCCTACGAGCAGTACTTC
J: TRBJ1-1; size: many; V: TRBV12-5; D: .; CDR3: CASGSETKWGQTEAFF; DNA: TGTGCTAGTGGTTCGGAAACAAAGTGGGGGCAGACTGAAGCTTTCTTT
J: TRBJ2-2; size: many; V: TRBV3-1; D: .; CDR3: CASSQVQTELFF; DNA: TGTGCCAGCAGCCAAGTTCAGACGGAGCTGTTTTTT
J: TRBJ1-1; size: many; V: TRBV4-3; D: .; CDR3: CASSQGDTTAPTEAFF; DNA: TGCGCCAGCAGCCAAGGGGACACGACTGCCCCGACTGAAGCTTTCTTT
J: TRBJ2-7; size: many; V: TRBV12-3/TRBV12-4; D: TRBD2; CDR3: CASSQGLASYEQYF; DNA: TGTGCCAGCAGCCAGGGACTAGCTTCCTACGAGCAGTACTTC
J: TRBJ1-2; size: few; V: TRBV20-1; D: TRBD1; CDR3: CSAKQGVEGYTF; DNA: TGCAGTGCTAAACAGGGGGTTGAGGGCTACACCTTC
J: TRBJ2-3; size: few; V: TRBV6-2/TRBV6-3; D: .; CDR3: CASGEITDTQYF; DNA: TGTGCCAGCGGGGAGATCACAGATACGCAGTATTTT
J: TRBJ2-7; size: many; V: TRBV18; D: TRBD2; CDR3: CASSPPGGTYEQYF; DNA: TGTGCCAGCTCACCACCGGGGGGGACCTACGAGCAGTACTTC
J: TRBJ1-2; size: .; V: TRBV4-2; D: .; CDR3: CASSQDKLRGNYGYTF; DNA: TGTGCCAGCAGCCAAGATAAGCTTCGGGGAAACTATGGCTACACCTTC
J: TRBJ1-4; size: .; V: TRBV6-5; D: .; CDR3: CASSYRQGSEKLFF; DNA: TGTGCCAGCAGTTACCGCCAGGGGAGTGAAAAACTGTTTTTT
J: TRBJ1-5; size: many; V: TRBV6-2/TRBV6-3; D: .; CDR3: CASGHRDQPQHF; DNA: TGTGCCAGCGGCCATCGAGATCAGCCCCAGCATTTT
J: TRBJ1-2; size: many; V: TRBV5-1; D: .; CDR3: CASSPHGQHGYTF; DNA: TGCGCCAGCAGTCCCCACGGACAGCATGGCTACACCTTC
J: TRBJ2-1; size: .; V: TRBV25-1; D: .; CDR3: CASRKRGHNEQFF; DNA: TGTGCCAGCAGGAAACGGGGGCACAATGAGCAGTTCTTC
J: TRBJ1-1; size: .; V: TRBV14; D: .; CDR3: CASSRRASVTEAFF; DNA: TGTGCCAGCAGCCGGAGGGCTTCAGTCACTGAAGCTTTCTTT
J: TRBJ2-2; size: many; V: TRBV12-3/TRBV12-4; D: .; CDR3: CASSLPGANTGELFF; DNA: TGTGCCAGCAGTTTACCAGGAGCGAACACCGGGGAGCTGTTTTTT
J: TRBJ2-3; size: many; V: TRBV12-3/TRBV12-4; D: .; CDR3: CASSFSRGLRGTDTQYF; DNA: TGTGCCAGCAGTTTTTCGCGCGGACTGCGGGGAACAGATACGCAGTATTTT
J: TRBJ2-5; size: many; V: TRBV15; D: TRBD1; CDR3: CATSRKTGKETQYF; DNA: TGTGCCACCAGCAGGAAGACAGGGAAAGAGACCCAGTACTTC
J: TRBJ1-5; size: many; V: TRBV5-6; D: .; CDR3: CASSLGFNQPQHF; DNA: TGTGCCAGCAGCCTGGGCTTCAATCAGCCCCAGCATTTT
J: TRBJ1-5; size: .; V: TRBV2; D: .; CDR3: CASSHFQGGNQPKHF; DNA: TGTGCCAGCAGCCATTTTCAAGGTGGGAATCAGCCCAAGCATTTT
J: TRBJ2-5; size: many; V: TRBV29-1; D: TRBD1; CDR3: CSGLAPRQGVSETQYF; DNA: TGCAGCGGTTTAGCCCCGAGACAGGGTGTTTCGGAGACCCAGTACTTC
J: TRBJ1-5; size: many; V: TRBV7-6; D: .; CDR3: CASSLQSGVNQPQHF; DNA: TGTGCCAGCAGCTTACAATCAGGGGTCAATCAGCCCCAGCATTTT
J: TRBJ2-5; size: many; V: TRBV20-1; D: .; CDR3: CSARTGFRETQYF; DNA: TGCAGTGCTAGAACAGGGTTCCGAGAGACCCAGTACTTC
J: TRBJ2-5; size: many; V: TRBV5-1; D: TRBD2; CDR3: CASSPGLAGGSSETQYF; DNA: TGCGCCAGCAGCCCGGGACTAGCGGGGGGCTCGTCTGAGACCCAGTACTTC
J: TRBJ2-1; size: few; V: TRBV28; D: .; CDR3: CASSLLRDEQFF; DNA: TGTGCCAGCAGTTTATTGAGGGATGAGCAGTTCTTC
J: TRBJ2-1; size: many; V: TRBV2; D: .; CDR3: CASTGTASYNEQFF; DNA: TGTGCCAGCACTGGGACTGCCTCCTACAATGAGCAGTTCTTC
J: TRBJ2-2; size: many; V: TRBV29-1; D: TRBD1; CDR3: CSVEDSPGQGNTGELFF; DNA: TGCAGCGTCGAAGATTCCCCTGGACAGGGGAACACCGGGGAGCTGTTTTTT
J: TRBJ1-3; size: many; V: TRBV18; D: .; CDR3: CASSPEQGSGNTIYF; DNA: TGTGCCAGCTCACCTGAACAGGGCTCTGGAAACACCATATATTTT
J: TRBJ2-3; size: many; V: TRBV20-1; D: .; CDR3: CSATTRHLSTDTQYF; DNA: TGCAGTGCCACGACCAGACACCTATCCACAGATACGCAGTATTTT
J: TRBJ2-1; size: many; V: TRBV11-3; D: TRBD2; CDR3: CASSLDDRGGVNEQFF; DNA: TGTGCCAGCAGCTTAGATGACCGCGGGGGGGTTAATGAGCAGTTCTTC
J: TRBJ2-3; size: few; V: TRBV7-2; D: TRBD2; CDR3: CASSPRGTSGVDTQYF; DNA: TGTGCCAGCAGCCCCCGGGGGACTAGCGGGGTAGATACGCAGTATTTT